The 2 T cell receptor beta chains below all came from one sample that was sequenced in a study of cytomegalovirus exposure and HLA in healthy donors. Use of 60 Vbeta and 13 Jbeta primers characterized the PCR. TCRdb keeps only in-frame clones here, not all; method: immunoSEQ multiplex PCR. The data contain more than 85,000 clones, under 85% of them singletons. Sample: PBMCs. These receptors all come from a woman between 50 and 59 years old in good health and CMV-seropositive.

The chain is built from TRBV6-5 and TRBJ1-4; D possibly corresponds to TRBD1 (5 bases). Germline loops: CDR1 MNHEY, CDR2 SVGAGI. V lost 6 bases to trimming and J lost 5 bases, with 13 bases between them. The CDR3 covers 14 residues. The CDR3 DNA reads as TGTGCCAGCAGCCCCGGGAGGGACAATGAAAAACTGTTTTTT. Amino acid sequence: CASSPGRDNEKLFF.

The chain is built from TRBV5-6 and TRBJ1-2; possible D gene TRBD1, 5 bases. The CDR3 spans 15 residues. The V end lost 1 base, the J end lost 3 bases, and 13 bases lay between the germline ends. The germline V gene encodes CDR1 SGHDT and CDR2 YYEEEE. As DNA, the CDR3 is TGTGCCAGCAGCTTGTTCGGCCGGGGGGACTATGGCTACACCTTC. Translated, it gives CASSLFGRGDYGYTF. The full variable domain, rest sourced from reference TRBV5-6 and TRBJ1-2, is DAGVTQSPTHLIKTRGQQVTLRCSPKSGHDTVSWYQQALGQGPQFIFQYYEEEERQRGNFPDRFSGHQFPNYSSELNVNALLLGDSALYLCASSLFGRGDYGYTFGSGTRLTVV.